These 24 T cell receptor beta chains came from one sample sequenced in a study of blood T cell repertoires in COVID-19. Some clones are missing from TCRdb's copy, which holds only in-frame ones; the method was immunoSEQ multiplex PCR. The sample carries a few hundred thousand clones, around 84% recorded once. Sequenced sample: peripheral blood. The receptors here all came from a human donor with acute or convalescent COVID-19. The donor label of this sample is uncertain.

This sequence joins TRBV6-4 and TRBJ1-1; TRBD1 matches 9 bases. The CDR3 extends over 13 amino acids. Germline V gene sequence: CDR1 MRHNA, CDR2 SNTAGT. V lost 3 bases and J lost 8; bases outside the gene matches: 4. The CDR3 DNA reads as TGTGCCAGCAGTGAAACTGGGACAGGGGAAGCTTTCTTT. Translating it yields CASSETGTGEAFF.

V usage is TRBV10-3 and J usage is TRBJ1-2; 10 nucleotides match TRBD1. V lost 11 bases and J lost 7; bases outside the gene matches: 19. The germline CDR1 and CDR2 sequences are ENHRY and SYGVKD. The CDR3 spans 16 residues. The CDR3 DNA sequence: TGTGCCGCCCGGGACCGGGACAGGGGTAATCAGCTTGGCTACACCTTC. This gives the protein CAARDRDRGNQLGYTF.

This clone was recorded only once. J is TRBJ2-5 and V is TRBV5-6; TRBD2 matches at 7 bases. The CDR3 covers 14 residues. Trimming at V came to 2 bases and at J to 0 bases, leaving 1 base not matched to a gene. CDR1 is SGHDT, CDR2 YYEEEE, per germline. CDR3 sequence (DNA): TGTGCCAGCAGCTTCGGGACTAACCAAGAGACCCAGTACTTC. This encodes CASSFGTNQETQYF.

The chain employs TRBV18 and TRBJ1-1, with TRBD1 matching over 7 bases. V was pared by 0 bases and J by 0 bases, with 4 bases of the junction left unmatched. Germline loops: CDR1 KGHSH, CDR2 LQKENI. The CDR3 runs 16 residues. Here the CDR3 DNA reads TGTGCCAGCTCACCACCCAGGGGGAACATGAACACTGAAGCTTTCTTT. Its protein product is CASSPPRGNMNTEAFF.

The chain employs TRBV28 and TRBJ1-1; the match to TRBD1 covers 9 bases. This CDR3 spans 12 amino acids. V trimming: 9 bases; J trimming: 6 bases; junction bases outside the gene matches: 5. The germline gives CDR1 MDHEN, CDR2 SYDVKM. CDR3 sequence: CASGTGTPEAFF. The CDR3 DNA reads as TGTGCCAGTGGGACAGGGACCCCTGAAGCTTTCTTT.

The rearrangement uses TRBV3-1 (or the pseudogene TRBV3-2) and TRBJ1-4; tentatively, D is TRBD1 (6 bases). The CDR3 loop spans 14 amino acids. The V gene lost 4 bases and the J gene lost 8 bases, with 14 bases spanning the gap. CDR1 is LGHDT, CDR2 YNNKEL, per germline (reference sequence). CDR3 in DNA: TGTGCCAGCAGCCTGGGGGCTACGGGGGAAAAACTGTTTTTT. Its translation is CASSLGATGEKLFF.

V usage is TRBV2 and J usage is TRBJ2-5; D perhaps matches TRBD1 (6 bases). The germline CDR1 and CDR2 sequences are SNHLY and FYNNEI. V lost 11 bases, J lost 2 bases, and 15 bases lay in between. This CDR3 spans 13 amino acids. The CDR3 spells CAGRQVLQETQYF. In DNA, the CDR3 is TGTGCCGGCCGACAGGTCCTTCAAGAGACCCAGTACTTC.

The chain recombines TRBV5-1 with TRBJ2-1; D may be TRBD1 (5 bases). CDR3 length: 16 residues. Between the trimmed V and J ends, which lost 1 base and 5 bases, there was a span of 16 bases. Germline V gene sequence: CDR1 SGHRS, CDR2 YFSETQ. CDR3 in DNA: TGCGCCAGCAGCTTGTTAGCCAGGGTGAATCACAATGAGCAGTTCTTC. This translates into CASSLLARVNHNEQFF.

This clone was found once. The chain couples TRBV29-1 to TRBJ2-7; D not resolved. This CDR3 comprises 12 residues. Trimming cost V 6 bases and J 6 bases, with 15 bases left between them. Germline CDR1 is SQVTM and CDR2 is ANQGSEA. The CDR3 region is CSVWAQTREQYF. The CDR3 coding sequence is TGCAGCGTCTGGGCCCAGACACGCGAGCAGTACTTC.

The chain links TRBV29-1 to TRBJ2-1; TRBD1 agrees at 9 bases. The CDR3 has 14 residues. Germline CDR1 reads SQVTM; CDR2 reads ANQGSEA. Germline trimming cut 5 bases from V and 4 bases from J; bases unmatched to any gene: 6. CDR3 DNA: TGCAGCGTTACCCCGGGACAGGGATACAATGAGCAGTTCTTC. The encoded protein is CSVTPGQGYNEQFF.

The chain links TRBV27 to TRBJ1-2, with TRBD1 matching over 7 bases. With 6 bases clipped from V and 6 bases from J, the junction kept 7 bases outside the gene matches. The germline V gene has CDR1 MNHEY and CDR2 SMNVEV (reference sequence). This CDR3 comprises 13 residues. The CDR3 here is CASRSPGTDGYTF. The CDR3 nucleotides read TGTGCCAGCAGATCCCCGGGGACAGATGGCTACACCTTC.

This rearrangement joins TRBV6-6 to TRBJ2-5, with 7 nucleotides matching TRBD2. The CDR3 contains 13 residues. From germline, CDR1 is MNHNY and CDR2 SVGAGI (reference sequence). V gave up 7 bases and J gave up 5 bases; unmatched junction bases: 7. The CDR3: CASTAGGSETQYF. The CDR3 nucleotides read TGTGCCAGCACCGCCGGGGGGAGTGAGACCCAGTACTTC.

V usage is TRBV7-9 and J usage is TRBJ2-3; D unresolved. In germline, CDR1 is SEHNR, CDR2 FQNEAQ (reference sequence). The V end lost 2 bases, the J end lost 2 bases, and 11 bases lay between the germline ends. CDR3 length: 15 amino acids. The CDR3 loop reads CASSLRVSTTDTQYF. The CDR3 bases are TGTGCCAGCAGCTTACGTGTCAGTACCACAGATACGCAGTATTTT.

This clone was picked up one time. CDR3 DNA: TGTGCCAGCAGTTACGGGGGGACAGACTATGGCTACACCTTC. It codes for CASSYGGTDYGYTF. The genes are TRBV6-5 and TRBJ1-2; TRBD1 matches at 7 bases. Germline V CDR1 and CDR2: MNHEY, SVGAGI. The CDR3 has 14 residues. J was trimmed by 3 bases and V by 2 bases; bases with no gene match: 3.

The chain uses TRBV19 and TRBJ2-7; 10 bases are a match to TRBD1. This CDR3 contains 14 residues. From germline, CDR1 is LNHDA and CDR2 SQIVND (reference sequence). V shed 7 bases, J shed 4 bases, and the junction held 7 bases outside the gene matches. The CDR3 region has the DNA TGTGCCAGTAAGGATGGACAGGGGGTGTACGAGCAGTACTTC. Translated: CASKDGQGVYEQYF.

J is TRBJ2-5 and V is TRBV5-5; no firm D call. Germline loops: CDR1 SGHKS, CDR2 YYEKEE (reference sequence). The CDR3 consists of 15 residues. V lost 5 bases and J 2 bases, leaving 16 bases between the germline ends. CDR3 region: CASRLYSLHQETQYF. The CDR3 nucleotides are TGTGCCAGCAGACTCTACAGCCTTCATCAAGAGACCCAGTACTTC.

This clone showed up just once. The chain recombines TRBV7-9 with TRBJ2-1, with 12 bases lining up with TRBD2. Germline CDR1 reads SEHNR; CDR2 reads FQNEAQ (reference sequence). Unmatched junction bases numbered 6, after V lost 4 bases and J lost 8 bases. This CDR3 has 15 amino acids. This chain's CDR3 is CASSSTSGRWDEQFF. DNA for the CDR3: TGTGCCAGCAGCTCAACTAGCGGGAGGTGGGATGAGCAGTTCTTC.

The rearrangement uses TRBV5-4 and TRBJ2-1, with 8 bases matching TRBD1. Germline V gives CDR1 SGHNT, CDR2 YYREEE (reference sequence). Unmatched junction bases numbered 0, after V lost 3 bases and J lost 7 bases. The CDR3 is made up of 12 amino acids. The DNA of the CDR3 is TGTGCCAGCAGCTACAGGGGGAATGAGCAGTTCTTC. The encoded protein is CASSYRGNEQFF.

The V call is TRBV5-1, the J call TRBJ2-2; D is unclear. Trimming stripped 1 base from V and 0 bases from J, with 10 bases between. CDR3 length: 16 amino acids. Germline CDR1 and CDR2: SGHRS and YFSETQ. The chain's CDR3 is CASSLRLPANTGELFF. In DNA, the CDR3 is TGCGCCAGCAGCTTGCGTCTACCTGCGAACACCGGGGAGCTGTTTTTT. Supplemented by reference TRBV5-1 and TRBJ2-2, the full variable domain reads KAGVTQTPRYLIKTRGQQVTLSCSPISGHRSVSWYQQTPGQGLQFLFEYFSETQRNKGNFPGRFSGRQFSNSRSEMNVSTLELGDSALYLCASSLRLPANTGELFFGEGSRLTVL.

The V call is TRBV5-1, the J call TRBJ2-5; 7 nucleotides align to TRBD2. The CDR3 contains 19 residues. Germline V CDR1 and CDR2: SGHRS, YFSETQ. Germline trimming cut 3 bases from V and 2 bases from J; bases unmatched to any gene: 19. The CDR3 sequence: CASSSGLVVYPREQETQYF. The CDR3 nucleotides are TGCGCCAGCAGCTCCGGACTAGTCGTCTACCCCCGAGAACAAGAGACCCAGTACTTC.

The chain combines TRBV6-6 with TRBJ1-1, with 8 bases fitting TRBD1. The CDR3 runs to 16 residues. V lost 6 bases to trimming and J lost 1 base; unmatched junction nucleotides: 10. Per germline, CDR1 MNHNY and CDR2 SVGAGI (reference sequence). The CDR3 nucleotides are TGTGCCAGCAGGCCCACAGGGGGTAATCGGAACACTGAAGCTTTCTTT. Translating it yields CASRPTGGNRNTEAFF.

The V call is TRBV5-5, the J call TRBJ1-5; no clear D gene. Germline lookup yields CDR1 SGHKS and CDR2 YYEKEE (reference sequence). Trimming removed 2 bases from V and 4 bases from J, with 10 bases in between. CDR3 length: 14 amino acids. For the CDR3, the DNA is TGTGCCAGCAGCTTCTTGGGCAGTAATCAGCCCCAGCATTTT. Translation: CASSFLGSNQPQHF.

The chain is built from TRBV12-5 and TRBJ1-2; D uncertain. V lost 8 bases to trimming and J lost 1 base, with 11 bases between them. Germline CDR1 LGHNT, CDR2 FRNRAP. This CDR3 has 13 amino acids. The CDR3 nucleotides are TGTGCTAGTTCCGATGGCCTTAACTATGGCTACACCTTC. Amino acid sequence: CASSDGLNYGYTF.

The chain uses TRBV14 and TRBJ1-2; perhaps TRBD1 as D (6 bases). The ends were cut back, 4 bases at V and 4 bases at J, with 16 bases in the middle. Germline V lookup: CDR1 SGHDN, CDR2 FVKESK. This CDR3 comprises 15 residues. In nucleotides, the CDR3 is TGTGCCAGCAGCCCCTCTCGACAGGCTGGCTATGGCTACACCTTC. Translation: CASSPSRQAGYGYTF.